The TCR beta chain under discussion was sequenced for a study of blood T cell repertoires in COVID-19. Profiled with immunoSEQ multiplex PCR; TCRdb holds only in-frame clones, not every one. The data show roughly 16,000 clones, approximately 85% seen once. The sample was peripheral blood. The sequence came from a man at least 80 years old with active COVID-19.

CDR3 sequence (DNA): TGTGCCAGCAGCCAAGAGCTATATAATTCACCCCTCCACTTT. It specifies CASSQELYNSPLHF. The gene calls are TRBV14 and TRBJ1-6; D is unresolved. Germline CDR1 reads SGHDN; CDR2 reads FVKESK. This CDR3 has 14 amino acids. With 0 bases removed from V and 4 bases from J, the gap between germline ends came to 4 bases.